This T cell receptor (beta chain) was sequenced during a study of T cell repertoires in ileal Crohn's disease. Sequencing used immunoSEQ multiplex PCR; TCRdb keeps in-frame clones, though not all of them. Of 6,800 or so clones listed, 65% to 85% are singletons. Note on this clone: The same CDR3 also results from other DNA sequences found in this sample.

Germline V CDR1 and CDR2: SGHNT, YYREEE (reference sequence). CDR3 size: 13 residues. Deletions cut 2 bases from V and 4 bases from J, with 10 bases between. The receptor was derived from an adult with Crohn's disease. Sequences were obtained from ileal tissue. The J gene is TRBJ2-7, the V gene TRBV5-4; weak D call: TRBD1 (6 bases). The CDR3 sequence is CASSLGQQYEQYF. CDR3 DNA: TGTGCCAGCAGCTTAGGACAGCAATACGAGCAGTACTTC. Full variable domain (outside the CDR3, taken from reference TRBV5-4 and TRBJ2-7): ETGVTQSPTHLIKTRGQQVTLRCSSQSGHNTVSWYQQALGQGPQFIFQYYREEENGRGNFPPRFSGLQFPNYSSELNVNALELDDSALYLCASSLGQQYEQYFGPGTRLTVT.